This T cell receptor (beta chain) was observed in a study of Graves' ophthalmopathy and Graves' hyperthyroidism. Comments on this clonotype: A much more abundant neighbour one base away suggests this may be a read error.

Amplified TCR beta CDR3 regions were obtained using RNA transcripts as template. The library came from an HTBI-primed first-round RT-PCR and a second-round multiplex PCR. TCRdb called the multiplex PCR reads again in MiXCR, with one record for every CDR3 protein. The sample lists 500,000 to 700,000 distinct CDR3 sequences, about 40% occurring once. V lost 3 bases, J lost 7 bases, and 0 bases lay in between. CDR1 is SNHLY and CDR2 is FYNNEI in the germline V gene. The CDR3 sequence is 9 residues long. The chain links TRBV2 to TRBJ1-1; the D is unclear. This clonotype originated in an adult man with Graves' hyperthyroidism. The specimen sequenced was peripheral blood or thyroid tissue (not recorded which). The CDR3 DNA reads as TGTGCCAGCAGTGATGAAGCTTTCTTT. Protein product: CASSDEAFF. Full variable domain (remainder filled in from reference TRBV2 and TRBJ1-1): EPEVTQTPSHQVTQMGQEVILRCVPISNHLYFYWYRQILGQKVEFLVSFYNNEISEKSEIFDDQFSVERPDGSNFTLKIRSTKLEDSAMYFCASSDEAFFGQGTRLTVV.